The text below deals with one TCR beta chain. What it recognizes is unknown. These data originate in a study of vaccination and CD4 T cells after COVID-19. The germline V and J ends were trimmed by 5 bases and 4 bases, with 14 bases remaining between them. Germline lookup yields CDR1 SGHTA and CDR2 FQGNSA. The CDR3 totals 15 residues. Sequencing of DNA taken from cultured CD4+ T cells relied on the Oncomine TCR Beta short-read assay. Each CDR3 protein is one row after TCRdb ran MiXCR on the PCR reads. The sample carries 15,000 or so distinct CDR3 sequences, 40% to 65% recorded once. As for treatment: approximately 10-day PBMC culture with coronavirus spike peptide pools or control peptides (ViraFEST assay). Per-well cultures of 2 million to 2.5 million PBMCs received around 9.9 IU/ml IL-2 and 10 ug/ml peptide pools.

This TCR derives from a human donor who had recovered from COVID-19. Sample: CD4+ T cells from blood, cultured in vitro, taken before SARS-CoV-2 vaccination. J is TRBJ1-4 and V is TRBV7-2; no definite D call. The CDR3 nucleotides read TGTGCCAGCAGCGCCTCTGGGGTGGGTAATGAAAAACTGTTTTTT. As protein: CASSASGVGNEKLFF.